These 13 T cell receptor beta chains originate from one sample sequenced in a study of T cell responses to AZD1222 COVID-19 vaccine. Sequenced by immunoSEQ multiplex PCR; TCRdb stores in-frame clones only, minus some. The sample has roughly 130,000 clones; roughly 88% are singletons. Specimen: peripheral blood, collected on day 0 of AZD1222 vaccination. The receptors come from an adult in good health.

The chain has TRBV4-2 and TRBJ2-7; unclear D gene. Trimming removed 6 bases from V and 3 bases from J, with 15 bases in between. There are 14 residues in the CDR3. Germline CDR1 is LGHNA and CDR2 is YNFKEQ. The DNA of the CDR3 is TGTGCCAGCAGTACCGGGTCCTTGGGCTACGAGCAGTACTTC. It translates to CASSTGSLGYEQYF.

The CDR3 reads CASSLAPGRGETQYF. In DNA form, the CDR3 reads TGTGCCAGCAGCTTAGCTCCGGGCAGGGGAGAGACCCAGTACTTC. J is TRBJ2-5 and V is TRBV11-1; tentative D call: TRBD1 (6 bases). This CDR3 spans 15 amino acids. The germline V gene encodes CDR1 SGHAT and CDR2 FQDESV (reference sequence). V lost 0 bases, J lost 4 bases, and 12 bases lay in between.

The genes are TRBV18 and TRBJ1-6; no firm D call. The CDR3 is made up of 13 amino acids. The V gene's germline CDR1 is KGHSH and CDR2 LQKENI. Deletions cut 3 bases from V and 5 bases from J, with 5 bases between. The CDR3 loop reads CASSPGDNSPLHF. CDR3 DNA sequence: TGTGCCAGCTCACCGGGAGATAATTCACCCCTCCACTTT.

The chain recombines TRBV28 with TRBJ1-5; TRBD1 is a possible D gene (6 bases). This CDR3 spans 15 amino acids. The germline CDR1 and CDR2 sequences are MDHEN and SYDVKM. The germline V and J ends were trimmed by 7 bases and 4 bases, with 17 bases remaining between them. As DNA, the CDR3 is TGTGCCAGCACCCTGGGGGGCGGGGGAAATCAGCCCCAGCATTTT. This codes for CASTLGGGGNQPQHF.

V usage is TRBV10-3 and J usage is TRBJ2-1; 8 bases are shared with TRBD2. The CDR3 is 16 amino acids. V trimming: 0 bases; J trimming: 5 bases; junction bases outside the gene matches: 6. Germline values: CDR1 ENHRY, CDR2 SYGVKD. The CDR3 DNA sequence: TGTGCCATCAGTGAGTCTGGCGGGGGGTCCCACAATGAGCAGTTCTTC. Protein product: CAISESGGGSHNEQFF.

The J gene is TRBJ1-1, the V gene TRBV6-1, with TRBD1 matching 10 bases. CDR1 MNHNS and CDR2 SASEGT come from the germline V gene. V shed 3 bases and J 6 bases; nucleotides not matched to a gene: 7. This CDR3 has 15 amino acids. The CDR3 loop reads CASSDRDRGLAEAFF. The CDR3 DNA reads as TGTGCCAGCAGTGACCGGGACAGGGGTCTGGCTGAAGCTTTCTTT.

V and J are TRBV19 and TRBJ1-5, with D hard to call. Germline CDR1 is LNHDA and CDR2 is SQIVND (reference sequence). The CDR3 contains 15 residues. V was trimmed by 5 bases and J by 3 bases, leaving 14 bases between them. CDR3 coding DNA: TGTGCCAGTAGTCGCCTTACACAGTACAATCAGCCCCAGCATTTT. It codes for CASSRLTQYNQPQHF. Full variable domain (rest looked up from reference TRBV19 and TRBJ1-5): DGGITQSPKYLFRKEGQNVTLSCEQNLNHDAMYWYRQDPGQGLRLIYYSQIVNDFQKGDIAEGYSVSREKKESFPLTVTSAQKNPTAFYLCASSRLTQYNQPQHFGDGTRLSIL.

The chain recombines TRBV7-2 with TRBJ2-7; D is undetermined. Germline V lookup: CDR1 SGHTA, CDR2 FQGNSA. The CDR3 consists of 12 residues. V lost 3 bases and J lost 8, with 11 bases in between. CDR3 nucleotide sequence: TGTGCCAGCAGCTTCCCGGGCTCCCAGCAGTACTTC. Protein product: CASSFPGSQQYF.

This clone was seen just once. The rearrangement uses TRBV6-5 and TRBJ2-1; 9 bases match TRBD1. CDR1 MNHEY and CDR2 SVGAGI come from the germline V gene. CDR3 length: 15 residues. After removal of 1 base from V and 5 bases from J, the junction contained 3 bases not matched to a gene. The CDR3 DNA reads TGTGCCAGCAGTTACTGGGGACAGGGAAACAATGAGCAGTTCTTC. Translation gives CASSYWGQGNNEQFF.

This rearrangement joins TRBV5-1 to TRBJ1-1, with D possibly TRBD1 on 5 matching bases. CDR3 size: 13 residues. Germline assignment: CDR1 SGHRS and CDR2 YFSETQ. The ends were cut back, 0 bases at V and 4 bases at J, with 7 bases in the middle. The CDR3 sequence: CASSLAGVTEAFF. The DNA for the CDR3 is TGCGCCAGCAGCTTGGCGGGGGTCACTGAAGCTTTCTTT.

The chain employs TRBV18 and TRBJ1-2; 9 bases line up with TRBD1. The CDR3 runs 15 residues. V shed 0 bases and J 8 bases; nucleotides not matched to a gene: 7. Germline values: CDR1 KGHSH, CDR2 LQKENI. In DNA form, the CDR3 reads TGTGCCAGCTCACCACCCGTGGGACAGGGAAAGGGCTACACCTTC. Amino acid sequence: CASSPPVGQGKGYTF.

The gene calls are TRBV3-1 (or the pseudogene TRBV3-2) and TRBJ2-1; 7 bases are a match to TRBD1. The germline V gene has CDR1 LGHDT and CDR2 YNNKEL (reference sequence). This CDR3 is built from 14 residues. The V gene end was trimmed by 1 base and the J gene end by 5 bases; junction bases not matched to a gene: 2. The CDR3, as DNA: TGTGCCAGCAGCCAAGTCGGGACAGACAATGAGCAGTTCTTC. Protein: CASSQVGTDNEQFF.

The J gene is TRBJ2-7, the V gene TRBV2; 7 bases are a match to TRBD1. Germline V gene lookup returns CDR1 SNHLY and CDR2 FYNNEI. This CDR3 is built from 13 residues. J gave up 3 bases and V 2 bases, and 1 base lay outside the gene matches. CDR3 sequence reads: CASSEHRGYEQYF. The CDR3 nucleotides read TGTGCCAGCAGTGAACACAGGGGCTACGAGCAGTACTTC.